The rows below give T cell receptor beta chains drawn from one sample of a study of blood T cell repertoires in COVID-19. Only in-frame clones appear in the TCRdb table, and some are missing; sequencing was by immunoSEQ multiplex PCR. The sample lists 20,000 to 30,000 clones; 90% were seen once. The sample comprised peripheral blood. These receptors all stem from an older woman with active COVID-19. The CDR3 runs from the conserved cysteine through the conserved F or W. Fields, in order: J gene, clone size, D gene, V gene, CDR3 protein, CDR3 DNA. The D gene is left open where the match is weak. Rows may omit the clone size; those that give it use once, few, many or a size class.

j_gene: TRBJ2-1
abundance: once
d_gene: .
v_gene: TRBV7-2
CDR3aa: CASSLDTVDEQFF
CDR3nt: TGTGCCAGCAGCTTAGATACAGTCGACGAGCAGTTCTTC

j_gene: TRBJ2-1
abundance: .
d_gene: .
v_gene: TRBV7-2
CDR3aa: CASSLVPPGRNYNEQFF
CDR3nt: TGTGCCAGCAGCTTAGTCCCTCCAGGGCGAAACTACAATGAGCAGTTCTTC

j_gene: TRBJ1-2
abundance: .
d_gene: .
v_gene: TRBV10-3
CDR3aa: CAIRQGGPYGYTF
CDR3nt: TGTGCCATCAGGCAGGGAGGCCCTTATGGCTACACCTTC

j_gene: TRBJ2-3
abundance: .
d_gene: .
v_gene: TRBV13
CDR3aa: CASSLTRWGGSTDTQYF
CDR3nt: TGTGCCAGCAGCTTAACGAGGTGGGGAGGCTCCACAGATACGCAGTATTTT

j_gene: TRBJ2-7
abundance: .
d_gene: TRBD2
v_gene: TRBV2
CDR3aa: CASRPGTSGTTREQYF
CDR3nt: TGTGCCAGCAGACCTGGGACTAGCGGGACCACCCGCGAGCAGTACTTC

j_gene: TRBJ2-4
abundance: .
d_gene: .
v_gene: TRBV28
CDR3aa: CASSSLANIQYF
CDR3nt: TGTGCCAGCAGCTCGCTAGCAAACATTCAGTACTTC

j_gene: TRBJ2-7
abundance: .
d_gene: .
v_gene: TRBV19
CDR3aa: CASSPWDGGYEQYF
CDR3nt: TGTGCCAGTAGTCCCTGGGACGGGGGCTACGAGCAGTACTTC

j_gene: TRBJ2-6
abundance: .
d_gene: TRBD1
v_gene: TRBV30
CDR3aa: CAWSQGEIVLTF
CDR3nt: TGTGCCTGGAGCCAGGGGGAGATCGTCCTGACTTTC

j_gene: TRBJ2-1
abundance: .
d_gene: .
v_gene: TRBV18
CDR3aa: CASSSVGMDTQGNNEQFF
CDR3nt: TGTGCCAGCTCCTCCGTGGGGATGGACACCCAGGGGAACAATGAGCAGTTCTTC

j_gene: TRBJ1-5
abundance: .
d_gene: .
v_gene: TRBV7-2
CDR3aa: CASSLVLGGAGNQPQHF
CDR3nt: TGTGCCAGCAGCTTAGTCTTGGGGGGGGCAGGGAATCAGCCCCAGCATTTT

j_gene: TRBJ2-6
abundance: .
d_gene: .
v_gene: TRBV24-1
CDR3aa: CATSDSTVSGANVLTF
CDR3nt: TGTGCCACCAGTGATTCGACTGTCTCTGGGGCCAACGTCCTGACTTTC

j_gene: TRBJ1-4
abundance: .
d_gene: .
v_gene: TRBV4-2
CDR3aa: CASSQVGGPINEKLFF
CDR3nt: TGTGCCAGCAGCCAAGTCGGGGGACCGATTAATGAAAAACTGTTTTTT

j_gene: TRBJ1-2
abundance: .
d_gene: .
v_gene: TRBV6-1
CDR3aa: CASSEIAGGYTF
CDR3nt: TGTGCCAGCAGTGAAATCGCGGGGGGCTACACCTTC